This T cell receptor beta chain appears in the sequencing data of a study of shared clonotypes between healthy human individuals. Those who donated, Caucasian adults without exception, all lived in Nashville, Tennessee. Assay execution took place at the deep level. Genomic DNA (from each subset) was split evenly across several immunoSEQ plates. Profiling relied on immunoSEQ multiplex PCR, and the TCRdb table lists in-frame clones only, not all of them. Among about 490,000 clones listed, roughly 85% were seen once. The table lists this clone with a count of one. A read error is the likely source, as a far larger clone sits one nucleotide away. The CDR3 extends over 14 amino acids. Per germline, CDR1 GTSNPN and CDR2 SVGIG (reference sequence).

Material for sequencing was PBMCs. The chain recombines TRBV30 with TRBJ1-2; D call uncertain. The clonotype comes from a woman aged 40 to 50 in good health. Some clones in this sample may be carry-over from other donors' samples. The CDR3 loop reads CAWSVGPSFYGHTF. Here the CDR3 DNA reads TGTGCCTGGAGTGTCGGGCCTTCCTTCTATGGCCACACCTTC.